What follows are 28 T cell receptor beta chains derived from one specimen sequenced in a study of liver allograft versus peripheral blood T cells. Study at large: Hepatic allograft T cell receptor repertoires were evaluated relative to those present in recipients' peripheral blood.

TCRdb re-called the reads with MiXCR, one entry per CDR3 protein. The sample yields over 15,000 distinct CDR3 sequences, 20% to 25% seen once. The receptors were sampled from a human patient who had a liver transplant. Some T cells may be supplied by the graft donor.

By its share, this clonotype is medium-sized. The chain joins TRBV18 to TRBJ2-5, with unresolved D. There are 14 residues in the CDR3. Trimming left V 2 bases short and J 2 bases short, with 9 bases between. Germline assignment: CDR1 KGHSH and CDR2 LQKENI. The CDR3 DNA sequence: TGTGCCAGCTCACCAGCCACCTTACAAGAGACCCAGTACTTC. Translation gives CASSPATLQETQYF. The full variable domain, its missing parts supplied by reference TRBV18 and TRBJ2-5, is NAGVMQNPRHLVRRRGQEARLRCSPMKGHSHVYWYRQLPEEGLKFMVYLQKENIIDESGMPKERFSAEFPKEGPSILRIQQVVRGDSAAYFCASSPATLQETQYFGPGTRLLVL.

This clonotype was picked up a small number of times. The rearrangement uses TRBV7-2 and TRBJ1-6, with no clear D. V was pared by 7 bases and J by 6 bases, with 13 bases between. This CDR3 has 14 residues. Germline V gene data show CDR1 as SGHTA and CDR2 as FQGNSA. In nucleotides, the CDR3 is TGTGCCAGCATCGACCCGGGGAGTAATTCACCCCTCCACTTT. This codes for CASIDPGSNSPLHF.

The chain joins TRBV6-5 to TRBJ2-7, with D maybe TRBD1 (5 bases). V lost 2 bases and J lost 3, with 11 bases in between. CDR1 is MNHEY and CDR2 is SVGAGI in the germline V gene. This CDR3 contains 14 residues. CDR3 loop: CASSYTGRYYEQYF. The CDR3, as DNA: TGTGCCAGCAGTTACACAGGACGTTACTACGAGCAGTACTTC.

This clonotype has at least ten counts. The gene calls are TRBV7-2 and TRBJ2-5; 7 nucleotides match TRBD2. Trimming took 5 bases from V and 3 from J; bases not matched to a gene: 3. The length of the CDR3 is 13 residues. Germline V gives CDR1 SGHTA, CDR2 FQGNSA. CDR3 amino acids: CASSRTREETQYF. Here the CDR3 DNA reads TGTGCCAGCAGCCGGACTAGGGAAGAGACCCAGTACTTC. The full variable domain, with the rest looked up from reference TRBV7-2 and TRBJ2-5, is GAGVSQSPSNKVTEKGKDVELRCDPISGHTALYWYRQSLGQGLEFLIYFQGNSAPDKSGLPSDRFSAERTGGSVSTLTIQRTQQEDSAVYLCASSRTREETQYFGPGTRLLVL.

The V call is TRBV20-1, the J call TRBJ2-7; D might be TRBD1 (5 bases). The V end was cut by 5 bases, the J end by 2 bases, with 16 bases between. CDR1 and CDR2 from the germline V gene are DFQATT and SNEGSKA (reference sequence). The CDR3 is 14 residues long. The CDR3 coding sequence is TGCAGTGCTGTCCTAGGGGCGCCTACCTACGAGCAGTACTTC. Encoded protein: CSAVLGAPTYEQYF.

This chain uses TRBV20-1 with TRBJ1-1; D possibly corresponds to TRBD1 (5 bases). The CDR3 covers 13 residues. The V and J ends lost 3 bases and 7 bases respectively, with 15 bases between them. Germline V gives CDR1 DFQATT, CDR2 SNEGSKA (reference sequence). CDR3 sequence reads: CSASLINRNEAFF. The CDR3 DNA is TGCAGTGCTAGTCTAATTAACAGGAATGAAGCTTTCTTT.

This clonotype appeared a few times. The rearrangement joins TRBV20-1 to TRBJ2-2; TRBD2 agrees at 10 bases. This CDR3 spans 17 amino acids. CDR1 and CDR2 from the germline V gene are DFQATT and SNEGSKA (reference sequence). Trimming took 1 base from V and 0 from J; bases not matched to a gene: 5. CDR3 bases: TGCAGTGCTAGAGCCCTAGCGGGGGTAGCGAACACCGGGGAGCTGTTTTTT. It translates to CSARALAGVANTGELFF.

The V gene is TRBV7-2, the J gene TRBJ2-1, with 14 bases that match TRBD2. The germline CDR1 and CDR2 sequences are SGHTA and FQGNSA. V dropped 0 bases and J dropped 12; count of bases not matched to a gene: 4. The CDR3 is 15 residues long. The CDR3 loop reads CASSLAGTSGSSQFF. The CDR3 coding sequence is TGTGCCAGCAGCTTAGCCGGGACTAGCGGGAGCTCGCAGTTCTTC.

This clonotype was picked up many times. J is TRBJ1-6 and V is TRBV7-2; 9 nucleotides agree with TRBD1. J gave up 7 bases and V 1 base, and 5 bases lay outside the gene matches. There are 16 residues in the CDR3. Germline lookup yields CDR1 SGHTA and CDR2 FQGNSA. CDR3: CASSLGLTGGNSPLHF. As DNA, the CDR3 is TGTGCCAGCAGCTTAGGTTTAACAGGGGGCAATTCACCCCTCCACTTT.

This clonotype ranks as medium-sized (0.01 to 0.1%). This chain joins TRBV29-1 and TRBJ2-5, with D possibly TRBD2 on 5 matching bases. CDR1 is SQVTM and CDR2 is ANQGSEA in the germline V gene. Trimming removed 2 bases at V and 2 bases at J, with 21 bases between. The CDR3 length is 17 residues. CDR3 region: CSVERPRQGLFQETQYF. In DNA form, the CDR3 reads TGCAGCGTTGAAAGGCCGCGGCAAGGACTGTTTCAAGAGACCCAGTACTTC.

This clonotype was observed at least ten times. The chain carries TRBV6-2 or TRBV6-3 and TRBJ2-1; D perhaps matches TRBD2 (6 bases). The CDR3 has 15 residues. CDR1 is MNHEY and CDR2 is SVGEGT in the germline V gene. V was trimmed by 5 bases and J by 6 bases, leaving 17 bases between them. The CDR3, as DNA: TGTGCCAGCAGTCTTGGATCGGGAGTTATCAATGAGCAGTTCTTC. Encoded protein: CASSLGSGVINEQFF.

This clonotype came up once. Sequence at one end of the junction differs from germline and may be a read error. The rearrangement joins TRBV5-4 to TRBJ2-7; TRBD1 agrees at 7 bases. CDR1 SGHNT and CDR2 YYREEE come from the germline V gene (reference sequence). The CDR3 runs to 14 residues. Here the CDR3 DNA reads TGTGCCAGCAGCTTGACAGGGGAGTTCAACGAGCTGTACTTC. Amino acid sequence: CASSLTGEFNELYF. Using reference TRBV5-4 and TRBJ2-7 for the parts outside the CDR3, the full variable domain is ETGVTQSPTHLIKTRGQQVTLRCSSQSGHNTVSWYQQALGQGPQFIFQYYREEENGRGNFPPRFSGLQFPNYSSELNVNALELDDSALYLCASSLTGEFNELYFGPGTRLTVT.

The sample holds many counts of this clonotype. V is TRBV24-1 and J is TRBJ2-5, with 7 bases identical to TRBD1. Per the germline V gene, CDR1 is KGHDR and CDR2 is SFDVKD. With V trimmed by 1 base and J by 2 bases, 6 bases remained unmatched. The CDR3 totals 16 residues. The CDR3 bases are TGTGCCACCAGTGATTTTAACAGGGGTGGACAAGAGACCCAGTACTTC. Translated: CATSDFNRGGQETQYF.

This clonotype is medium-sized by share. The chain has TRBV6-2 or TRBV6-3 and TRBJ1-2, with 7 bases that match TRBD1. Germline V gene data show CDR1 as MNHEY and CDR2 as SVGEGT. The V and J ends lost 5 bases and 2 bases, in that order; junction bases with no gene match: 8. The CDR3 covers 15 residues. As DNA, the CDR3 is TGTGCCAGCAGTCTGCGCCAGACAGGGAACTATGGCTACACCTTC. Translating it yields CASSLRQTGNYGYTF.

The chain recombines TRBV24-1 with TRBJ1-3, with 8 nucleotides matching TRBD1. Germline V lookup: CDR1 KGHDR, CDR2 SFDVKD. This CDR3 spans 18 amino acids. Germline trimming cut 4 bases from V and 0 bases from J; bases unmatched to any gene: 10. For the CDR3, the DNA is TGTGCCACCAGTGAACGGGCAGGGGGCGACTCCTCTGGAAACACCATATATTTT. Translation: CATSERAGGDSSGNTIYF.

This clonotype was counted only a few times. The chain uses TRBV5-4 and TRBJ2-1, with D perhaps matching TRBD2 (6 bases). The CDR3 consists of 14 residues. The V and J ends lost 0 bases and 6 bases respectively, with 10 bases between them. CDR1 and CDR2 (germline): SGHNT, YYREEE (reference sequence). The CDR3 spells CASSLALAVNEQFF. CDR3 DNA: TGTGCCAGCAGCTTGGCACTAGCAGTCAATGAGCAGTTCTTC.

In the case of this clonotype: This clone may be a read error of a much larger clone one base away. The chain couples TRBV27 to TRBJ1-5, with no clear D. Trimming took off 3 bases at V and 6 bases at J, with 15 bases between the two ends. In germline, CDR1 is MNHEY, CDR2 SMNVEV (reference sequence). The CDR3 is 15 amino acids. The CDR3 region has the DNA TGTGCCAGCAGTTTTGAGGGCGGGGTGTGTCAGCCCCAGCATTTT. This encodes CASSFEGGVCQPQHF.

A single count supports this clonotype. This chain links TRBV2 with TRBJ2-2; 7 nucleotides line up with TRBD1. The CDR3 loop spans 15 amino acids. The trim removed 3 bases at V and 2 bases at J, leaving 3 bases unmatched. Germline V lookup: CDR1 SNHLY, CDR2 FYNNEI. CDR3 DNA: TGTGCCAGCAGTGAGGGACAGCGAAACACCGGGGAGCTGTTTTTT. This gives the protein CASSEGQRNTGELFF.

CDR3 bases: TGTGCCAGCACGGGACAGCCTCTGGGCTACACCTTC. Its translation is CASTGQPLGYTF. The rearrangement joins TRBV12-3 or TRBV12-4 to TRBJ1-2, with 7 bases fitting TRBD1. The trim removed 7 bases at V and 8 bases at J, leaving 7 bases unmatched. This CDR3 comprises 12 residues.

V and J are TRBV9 and TRBJ1-3; TRBD1 matches 8 bases. J was trimmed by 0 bases and V by 3 bases; bases with no gene match: 8. CDR3 length: 17 amino acids. The germline V gene has CDR1 SGDLS and CDR2 YYNGEE. CDR3 DNA: TGTGCCAGCAGCGCCTCCGGGACAGGAGCCTCTGGAAACACCATATATTTT. Protein product: CASSASGTGASGNTIYF.

The chain employs TRBV20-1 and TRBJ1-6, with D possibly matching TRBD1 (6 bases). This CDR3 has 15 amino acids. Germline-derived CDR1 and CDR2 are DFQATT and SNEGSKA (reference sequence). With 4 bases removed from V and 7 bases from J, the gap between germline ends came to 17 bases. The DNA of the CDR3 is TGCAGTGCTAACAGGGACGGGAGGTGGAATTCACCCCTCCACTTT. Translating gives CSANRDGRWNSPLHF.

Notes on this clonotype: A read error is possible here, since a much larger clone lies one base away. The rearrangement links TRBV6-5 to TRBJ1-1; 7 nucleotides match TRBD1. With V trimmed by 7 bases and J by 0 bases, 8 bases remained unmatched. The length of the CDR3 is 15 residues. Germline V gene lookup returns CDR1 MNHEY and CDR2 SVGAGI. CDR3 protein: CASNRGLTLNTEAFF. For the CDR3, the DNA is TGTGCCAGCAACAGGGGCTTAACCCTGAACACTGAAGCTTTCTTT.

CDR3 sequence: CASSPRVETQYF. CDR3 in DNA: TGTGCCAGCAGTCCTAGGGTGGAGACCCAGTACTTC. The V gene is TRBV12-3 or TRBV12-4, the J gene TRBJ2-5; unclear D gene. The V gene lost 5 bases and the J gene lost 5 bases, with 9 bases spanning the gap. There are 12 residues in the CDR3.

The V call is TRBV20-1, the J call TRBJ1-5; 9 positions match TRBD1. The CDR3 totals 17 residues. Trimming at V came to 3 bases and at J to 2 bases, leaving 11 bases not matched to a gene. Germline-derived CDR1 and CDR2 are DFQATT and SNEGSKA (reference sequence). DNA of the CDR3: TGCAGTGCTAGGGCGGACAGGGGAGTTTGGGGCAATCAGCCCCAGCATTTT. Residues: CSARADRGVWGNQPQHF.

With respect to this clonotype: A read error may explain this, as a much larger clone is one base away. This rearrangement joins TRBV6-2 or TRBV6-3 to TRBJ1-2, with D maybe TRBD1 (6 bases). CDR3 length: 12 amino acids. Germline lookup yields CDR1 MNHEY and CDR2 SVGEGT. The CDR3 region is CASSPQGYGHTF. CDR3 bases: TGTGCCAGCAGTCCCCAGGGGTATGGCCACACCTTC.

Concerning this clonotype itself: The DNA is omitted, as the CDR3 cannot be located on it reliably, and the CDR3 follows TCRdb's listing. The chain couples TRBV18 to TRBJ2-1; whether TRBD1, the table's D call, matches the DNA was not checked. Germline CDR1 and CDR2: KGHSH and LQKENI. The CDR3 is 22 amino acids long, termini counted. The CDR3 here is CASSQTSVYFCAISESGNEQFF.

The rearrangement uses TRBV28 and TRBJ1-2; D is unresolved. CDR1 and CDR2 (germline): MDHEN, SYDVKM. This CDR3 spans 13 amino acids. V lost 2 bases and J 1 base, leaving 5 bases between the germline ends. CDR3 nucleotides: TGTGCCAGCAGTTTAGATCTTAACTATGGCTACACCTTC. This translates into CASSLDLNYGYTF.

This clonotype ranks as medium-sized. V gene TRBV10-3 combines with J gene TRBJ1-1; D might be TRBD1 (5 bases). Looked up from germline, CDR1 is ENHRY and CDR2 is SYGVKD. The CDR3 loop spans 16 amino acids. V lost 2 bases and J 0 bases, leaving 13 bases between the germline ends. CDR3 protein: CAISERGAEVNTEAFF. CDR3 in DNA: TGTGCCATCAGTGAGCGGGGCGCGGAGGTGAACACTGAAGCTTTCTTT.